The TCR beta chain under discussion was sequenced for a study of blood T cell repertoires in COVID-19. The overall study: COVID-19 samples from acute and convalescent phases originated in the United States, Italy and Spain. PBMCs, B-cell-depleted T cells, or T cells were the source of the cDNA or gDNA that made up the material.

The CDR3 totals 14 residues. Per germline, CDR1 MNHEY and CDR2 SVGAGI. V lost 0 bases and J lost 8, with 13 bases in between. Original handling: Amplification of reference gene primers provided the estimated nucleated cell counts. Repertoires were generated with immunoSEQ multiplex PCR, while TCRdb's copy carries only in-frame clones and drops some. The V and J calls and clone size are taken from that table; D and trimming were inferred from the DNA. This sample has around 30,000 clones, with more than 60% found just once. The V call is TRBV6-5, the J call TRBJ1-2; D gene unclear. The sequenced sample consisted of peripheral blood. The TCR was taken from an elderly man with active or convalescent COVID-19. The DNA for the CDR3 is TGTGCCAGCAGTTACTCAACAGCTGATGCGGGCTACACCTTC. Its translation: CASSYSTADAGYTF.